This TCR beta chain came from a study of cytomegalovirus exposure and HLA in healthy donors. The overall study: Out of 398 genotyped donors, 81% belonged to the Caucasian-associated ancestry cluster. Study-wide points: It was taken for granted in presence/absence analyses that sequencing depth across donors was roughly uniform. Fewer N-insertions (relative to the approximately 670-donor mean) were reportedly seen in an Asian-associated ancestry cluster in a later analysis.

Germline CDR1 SEHNR, CDR2 FQNEAQ (reference sequence). The CDR3 length is 14 residues. V was clipped by 1 base and J by 4 bases, with 8 bases between them. Amplification used 60 Vbeta primers and 13 Jbeta primers. Profiled with immunoSEQ multiplex PCR; TCRdb holds only in-frame clones, not every one. The sample carries 100,000 to 120,000 clones, around 78% recorded once. To note about this clone: Its antigen is not identified. The sample contains more than one DNA sequence encoding this CDR3.

The receptor's source is a woman between 25 and 40 years old in good health and CMV-seronegative. The rearrangement joins TRBV7-9 to TRBJ1-5; a weak D match, TRBD1 (5 bases). Sequenced input: PBMCs. CDR3 in amino acids: CASSLGRGNQPQHF. The CDR3 DNA is TGTGCCAGCAGCTTAGGTAGGGGAAATCAGCCCCAGCATTTT.